This TCR beta chain was obtained from a study of OX40 agonist ivuxolimab in advanced cancers. About the research overall: Ivuxolimab doses were 0.01, 0.1, 0.3, 1.5, 3 or 10 mg/kg every 2 weeks. Patients undergoing dose escalation presented with hepatocellular carcinoma, melanoma, renal cell or head and neck cancer. Among those enrolled, mean age was roughly 62 years (range about 23 to 79) and 75% to 85% were male.

Clones were sequenced by immunoSEQ multiplex PCR, and TCRdb holds only the in-frame ones, with some missing. The table lists tens of thousands of clones, 80% to 90% of them singletons. V lost 6 bases and J lost 1; bases outside the gene matches: 6. This CDR3 spans 15 amino acids. The germline CDR1 and CDR2 sequences are MRHNA and SNTAGT. The sequenced sample was CD4+ or CD8+ T cells sorted from blood, obtained in a trial of the OX40 agonist ivuxolimab. The chain combines TRBV6-4 with TRBJ1-3; TRBD1 matches at 7 bases. The TCR sequence derives from an adult with an advanced solid tumor such as melanoma, head and neck, liver or kidney cancer. This CDR3 reads CASREAGGSGNTIYF. The CDR3 DNA reads as TGTGCCAGCAGAGAAGCAGGGGGGTCTGGAAACACCATATATTTT.